This is a list of T cell receptor beta chains from one sample in a study of response to subunit inactivated influenza vaccine. TCRdb fed the RT-PCR reads into MiXCR, producing one record per CDR3 protein. The sample carries 530,000 or so distinct CDR3 sequences, 25% recorded once. Here the sequenced sample was CD4+ T cells sorted from PBMCs, taken about 5 days after vaccination. The receptors originated from a man between 45 and 60 years old who received an inactivated influenza vaccine. CDR3s include the opening cysteine and the closing phenylalanine or tryptophan. A D gene is named only where the DNA matches it firmly. For some rows the clone size is stated as once, few or many, or as a class when expanded; others skip it.

V gene	CDR3 length	clone size	J gene	D gene	CDR3 DNA	CDR3 protein
TRBV29-1	16	.	TRBJ1-6	.	TGCAGCGTTATATACCGGGCCGCAAAGTATAATTCACCCCTCCACTTT	CSVIYRAAKYNSPLHF
TRBV7-9	13	.	TRBJ1-1	.	TGTGCCAGCAGCCGCACGGGGCCTGGTGAGGCTTTCTTT	CASSRTGPGEAFF
TRBV5-6	15	many	TRBJ2-1	.	TGTGCCAGCAGCTTTCCGGGGCACGTCTCGGATGAGCAGTTCTTC	CASSFPGHVSDEQFF
TRBV27	15	.	TRBJ2-7	TRBD1	TGTGCCAGCAGCCCTGGGACAGGGGGTACCAACGAGCAGTACTTC	CASSPGTGGTNEQYF
TRBV10-3	16	.	TRBJ2-7	TRBD1	TGTGCCATCAGTGAGCCCTTGGGACAGGGGTCCTACGAGCAGTACTTC	CAISEPLGQGSYEQYF
TRBV10-2	18	.	TRBJ2-2	.	TGCGCCAGCAGTGAGTCGTCGATCGCGGGCCGGGACACCGGGGAGCTGTTTTTT	CASSESSIAGRDTGELFF
TRBV20-1	14	many	TRBJ1-1	.	TGCAGTGCTAGAGATCAGAGGGGATCCACTGAAGCTTTCTTT	CSARDQRGSTEAFF
TRBV29-1	13	.	TRBJ2-7	.	TGCAGCGTTGCGGGGGTCTCCGGTTGGGGGCAGTACTTC	CSVAGVSGWGQYF
TRBV3-1	18	.	TRBJ2-6	.	TGTGCCAGCAGCCAACGGAGTCCCCTCGGGCCTGGGGCCAACGTCCTGACTTTC	CASSQRSPLGPGANVLTF
TRBV2	13	.	TRBJ1-5	.	TGTGCCAGCAGTAGAGGGGGCAATCAGCCCCAGCATTTT	CASSRGGNQPQHF
TRBV7-2	12	few	TRBJ2-5	.	TGTGCCAGCGCCGACCCCCCAGAGACCCAGTACTTC	CASADPPETQYF
TRBV20-1	13	few	TRBJ2-3	.	TGCAGTGCGGGTCCTTACAAGACAGATACGCAGTATTTT	CSAGPYKTDTQYF
TRBV6-5	17	.	TRBJ1-1	.	TGTGCCAGCAGTCTACGCGCGTATACAGGGATTAACACTGAAGCTTTCTTT	CASSLRAYTGINTEAFF
TRBV12-3/TRBV12-4	15	.	TRBJ2-1	TRBD2	TGTGCCAGCAGTCCTAGCGGGATAGGCTACAATGAGCAGTTCTTC	CASSPSGIGYNEQFF
TRBV12-3/TRBV12-4	15	.	TRBJ2-7	.	TGTGCCAGCAGGAGACGGGGCGCGTATCATAACGAGCAGTACTTC	CASRRRGAYHNEQYF
TRBV10-3	17	.	TRBJ2-1	.	TGTGCCATCAGTGATCGTAGCGGAACCAGCTCCTACAATGAGCAGTTCTTC	CAISDRSGTSSYNEQFF
TRBV15	13	few	TRBJ2-7	.	TGTGCCACCAGTGCGGGGCCCGACTACGAGCAGTACTTC	CATSAGPDYEQYF
TRBV3-1	13	many	TRBJ2-3	.	TGTGCCAGCAGCCAAAACCCTCATGGTACGCAGTATTTT	CASSQNPHGTQYF
TRBV5-6	14	.	TRBJ1-6	TRBD1	TGTGCCAGCAGCTCCCCCAGGGGGGATTCACCCCTCCACTTT	CASSSPRGDSPLHF
TRBV5-5	15	.	TRBJ1-1	.	TGTGCCAGCAGCTCCCGGGCAGGCACCGACACTGAAGCTTTCTTT	CASSSRAGTDTEAFF
TRBV9	16	.	TRBJ2-3	.	TGTGCCAGCAGCGTAGATATAACTCCCAGCACAGATACGCAGTATTTT	CASSVDITPSTDTQYF
TRBV3-1	13	.	TRBJ2-5	.	TGTGCCAGCAGCCCCCAGGGTCCGGGGACCCAGTACTTC	CASSPQGPGTQYF
TRBV27	15	.	TRBJ1-4	TRBD1	TGTGCCAGCAGTCCGTGGACAGGGCCTGTTGAAAAACTGTTTTTT	CASSPWTGPVEKLFF
TRBV7-2	16	.	TRBJ2-3	TRBD2	TGTGCCAGCAGCTTAGTGAGCGGGGCGGGAGAAGATACGCAGTATTTT	CASSLVSGAGEDTQYF
TRBV12-3/TRBV12-4	14	.	TRBJ1-6	.	TGTGCCAGCAGGCAGAATGTATATAATTCACCCCTCCACTTT	CASRQNVYNSPLHF
TRBV6-1	15	.	TRBJ2-5	.	TGTGCCAGCAGTAAACTGACAGATAGCCAAGAGACCCAGTACTTC	CASSKLTDSQETQYF
TRBV6-5	15	.	TRBJ1-1	TRBD1	TGTGCCAGCAGATTAACCCGGGACAGCAACACTGAAGCTTTCTTT	CASRLTRDSNTEAFF
TRBV10-3	14	.	TRBJ1-4	TRBD1	TGTGCCATCAGTGCACAGGGGAATAATGAAAAACTGTTTTTT	CAISAQGNNEKLFF
TRBV9	14	few	TRBJ2-5	.	TGTGCCAGCAGCGTAGGGGACAACCAAGAGACCCAGTACTTC	CASSVGDNQETQYF
TRBV4-2	15	few	TRBJ2-3	.	TGTGCCAGCAGCCAAGATCAGGCGGGCACAGATACGCAGTATTTT	CASSQDQAGTDTQYF
TRBV12-3/TRBV12-4	17	.	TRBJ2-2	TRBD2	TGTGCCAGCAGTTCCTATACTAGCGGGGTTCTCACCGGGGAGCTGTTTTTT	CASSSYTSGVLTGELFF
TRBV28	12	.	TRBJ2-7	.	TGTGCCAGCAGTTTCCGGGAGTACGAGCAGTACTTC	CASSFREYEQYF
TRBV11-1	18	few	TRBJ2-1	TRBD2	TGTGCCAGCAGGACCTTATTGGGACTAGCGGGGCGTAGCGATGAGCAGTTCTTC	CASRTLLGLAGRSDEQFF
TRBV20-1	12	.	TRBJ2-5	.	TGCAGTGCTAGGGGCAGGCAAGAGACCCAGTACTTC	CSARGRQETQYF
TRBV20-1	13	.	TRBJ2-1	.	TGCAGTGCTAGCGTAGGGACCTTAAATGAGCAGTTCTTC	CSASVGTLNEQFF
TRBV28	14	few	TRBJ2-7	.	TGTGCCAGCAGCCCATCCCTGAGTCCCTACGAGCAGTACTTC	CASSPSLSPYEQYF
TRBV21-1	17	few	TRBJ2-5	.	TGTGCCAGCGGTACTGATCCTGGGACTAGCGGGAAGGAGACCCAGTACTTC	CASGTDPGTSGKETQYF
TRBV6-1	15	.	TRBJ1-6	TRBD1	TGTGCCAGCAGGCCCCCGGGACAGCAGAATTCACCCCTCCACTTT	CASRPPGQQNSPLHF
TRBV12-3/TRBV12-4	16	.	TRBJ2-2	.	TGTGCCAGCAGTTTAGGCGTAGGGATTAACACCGGGGAGCTGTTTTTT	CASSLGVGINTGELFF
TRBV7-9	14	.	TRBJ2-1	.	TGTGCCAGCAGCTTCGCCGGGACTCACGGTGAGCAGTTCTTC	CASSFAGTHGEQFF
TRBV4-3	18	.	TRBJ2-1	TRBD2	TGCGCCAGCAGCCCTCGGACTAGCGGGGGGGGCACCTACAATGAGCAGTTCTTC	CASSPRTSGGGTYNEQFF